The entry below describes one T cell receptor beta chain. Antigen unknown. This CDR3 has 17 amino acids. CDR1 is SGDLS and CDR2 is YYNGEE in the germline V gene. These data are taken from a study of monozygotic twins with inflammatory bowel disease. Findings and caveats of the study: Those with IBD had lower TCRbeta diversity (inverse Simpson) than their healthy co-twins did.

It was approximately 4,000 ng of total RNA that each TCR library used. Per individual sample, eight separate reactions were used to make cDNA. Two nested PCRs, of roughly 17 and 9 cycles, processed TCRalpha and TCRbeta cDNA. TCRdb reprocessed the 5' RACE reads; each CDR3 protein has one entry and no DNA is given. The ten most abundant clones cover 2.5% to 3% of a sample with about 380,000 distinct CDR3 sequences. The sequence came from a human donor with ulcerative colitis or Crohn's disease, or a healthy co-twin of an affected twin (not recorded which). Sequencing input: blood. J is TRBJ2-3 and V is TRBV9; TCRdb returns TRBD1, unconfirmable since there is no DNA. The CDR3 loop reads CASSVADRGRGTDTQYF.